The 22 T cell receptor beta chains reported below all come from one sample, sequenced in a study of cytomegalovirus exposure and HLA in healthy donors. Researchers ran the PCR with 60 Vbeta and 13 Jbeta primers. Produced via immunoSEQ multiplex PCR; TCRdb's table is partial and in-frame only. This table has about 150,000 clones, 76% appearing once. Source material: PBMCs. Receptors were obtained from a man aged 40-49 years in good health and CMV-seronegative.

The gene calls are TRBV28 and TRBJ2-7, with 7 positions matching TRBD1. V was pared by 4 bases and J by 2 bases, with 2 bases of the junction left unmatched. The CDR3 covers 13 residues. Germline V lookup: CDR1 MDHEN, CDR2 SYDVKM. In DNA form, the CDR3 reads TGTGCCAGCAGTTGGACAGGTCCCTACGAGCAGTACTTC. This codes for CASSWTGPYEQYF.

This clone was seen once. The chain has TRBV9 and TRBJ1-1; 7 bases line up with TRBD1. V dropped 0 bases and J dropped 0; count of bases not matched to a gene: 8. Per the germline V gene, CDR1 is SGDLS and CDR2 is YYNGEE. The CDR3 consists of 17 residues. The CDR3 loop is CASSVDRGGTVNTEAFF. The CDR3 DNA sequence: TGTGCCAGCAGCGTAGATCGGGGGGGGACAGTGAACACTGAAGCTTTCTTT.

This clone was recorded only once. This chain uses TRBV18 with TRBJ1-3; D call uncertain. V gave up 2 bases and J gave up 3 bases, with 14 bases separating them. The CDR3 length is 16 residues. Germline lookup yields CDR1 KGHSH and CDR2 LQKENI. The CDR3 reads CASSPLRGRDGNTIYF. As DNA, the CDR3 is TGTGCCAGCTCACCATTGCGGGGAAGAGATGGAAACACCATATATTTT.

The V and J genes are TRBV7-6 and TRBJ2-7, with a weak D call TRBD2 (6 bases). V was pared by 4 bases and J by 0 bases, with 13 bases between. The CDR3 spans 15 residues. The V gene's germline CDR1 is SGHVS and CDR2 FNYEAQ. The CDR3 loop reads CASSYEGLTSYEQYF. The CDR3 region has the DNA TGTGCCAGCAGCTATGAGGGACTGACCTCCTACGAGCAGTACTTC.

In DNA form, the CDR3 reads TGTGCTAGTGGTTTGGGTCCCGGGACTAGCGGGTCCCCCTCCTACGAGCAGTACTTC. It codes for CASGLGPGTSGSPSYEQYF. V is TRBV12-5 and J is TRBJ2-7; 12 nucleotides align to TRBD2. The germline gives CDR1 LGHNT, CDR2 FRNRAP. Trimming took 1 base from V and 0 from J; bases not matched to a gene: 10. The CDR3 is 19 residues long.

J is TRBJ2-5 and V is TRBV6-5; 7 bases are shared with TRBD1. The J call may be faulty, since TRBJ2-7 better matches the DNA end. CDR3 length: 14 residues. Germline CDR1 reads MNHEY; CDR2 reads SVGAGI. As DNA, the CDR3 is TGTGCCAGCACCGCCCAGGGGGATCTAGACGAGCAGTACTTC. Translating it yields CASTAQGDLDEQYF.

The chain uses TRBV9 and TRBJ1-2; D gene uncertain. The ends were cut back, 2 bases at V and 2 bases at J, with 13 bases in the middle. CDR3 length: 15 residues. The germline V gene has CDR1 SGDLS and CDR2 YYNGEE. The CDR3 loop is CASSVPSSGNYGYTF. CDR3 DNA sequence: TGTGCCAGCAGCGTGCCCAGCTCGGGGAACTATGGCTACACCTTC.

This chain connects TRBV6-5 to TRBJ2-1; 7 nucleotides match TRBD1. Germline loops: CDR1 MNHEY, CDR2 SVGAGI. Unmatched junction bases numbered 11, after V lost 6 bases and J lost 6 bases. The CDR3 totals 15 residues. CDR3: CASSPTWGQPNEQFF. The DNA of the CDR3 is TGTGCCAGCAGCCCCACCTGGGGACAGCCCAATGAGCAGTTCTTC.

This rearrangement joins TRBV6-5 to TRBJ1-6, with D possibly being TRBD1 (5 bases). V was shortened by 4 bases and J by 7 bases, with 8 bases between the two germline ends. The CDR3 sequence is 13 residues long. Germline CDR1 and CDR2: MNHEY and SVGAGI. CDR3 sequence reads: CASSLQENSPLHF. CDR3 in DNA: TGTGCCAGCAGTTTACAGGAGAATTCACCCCTCCACTTT.

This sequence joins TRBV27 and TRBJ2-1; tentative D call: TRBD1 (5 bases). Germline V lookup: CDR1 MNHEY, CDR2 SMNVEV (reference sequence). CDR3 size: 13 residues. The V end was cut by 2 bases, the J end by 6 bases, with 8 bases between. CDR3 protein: CASSLKGVNEQFF. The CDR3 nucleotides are TGTGCCAGCAGTTTAAAAGGGGTCAATGAGCAGTTCTTC.

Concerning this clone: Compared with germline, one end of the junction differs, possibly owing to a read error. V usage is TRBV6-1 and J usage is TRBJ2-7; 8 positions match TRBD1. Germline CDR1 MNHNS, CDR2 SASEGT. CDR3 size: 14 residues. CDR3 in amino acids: CASSARTGLYEQYF. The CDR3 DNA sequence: TGTGCCAGCAGCGCCCGGACAGGGCTCTACGAGCAGTACTTT.

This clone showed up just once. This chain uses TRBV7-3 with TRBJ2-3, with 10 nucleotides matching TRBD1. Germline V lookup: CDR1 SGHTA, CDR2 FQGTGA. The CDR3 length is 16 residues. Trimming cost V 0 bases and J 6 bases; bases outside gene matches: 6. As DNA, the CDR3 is TGTGCCAGCAGCTTAACGTGGGGGACAGGGGAGGATACGCAGTATTTT. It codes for CASSLTWGTGEDTQYF. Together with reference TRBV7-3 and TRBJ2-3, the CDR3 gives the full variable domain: GAGVSQTPSNKVTEKGKYVELRCDPISGHTALYWYRQSLGQGPEFLIYFQGTGAADDSGLPNDRFFAVRPEGSVSTLKIQRTERGDSAVYLCASSLTWGTGEDTQYFGPGTRLTVL.

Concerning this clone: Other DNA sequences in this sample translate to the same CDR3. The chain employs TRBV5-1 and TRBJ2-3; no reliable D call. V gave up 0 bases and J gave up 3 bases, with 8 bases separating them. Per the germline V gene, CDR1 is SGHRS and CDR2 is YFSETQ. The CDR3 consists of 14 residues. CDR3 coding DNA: TGCGCCAGCAGCTTGGGAGGTTTAACAGATACGCAGTATTTT. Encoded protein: CASSLGGLTDTQYF.

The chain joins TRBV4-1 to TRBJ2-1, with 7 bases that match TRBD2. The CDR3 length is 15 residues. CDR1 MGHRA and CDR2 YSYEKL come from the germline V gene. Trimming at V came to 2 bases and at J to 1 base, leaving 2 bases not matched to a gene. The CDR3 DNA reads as TGCGCCAGCAGCCAACTAGCGGAATCCTACAATGAGCAGTTCTTC. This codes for CASSQLAESYNEQFF.

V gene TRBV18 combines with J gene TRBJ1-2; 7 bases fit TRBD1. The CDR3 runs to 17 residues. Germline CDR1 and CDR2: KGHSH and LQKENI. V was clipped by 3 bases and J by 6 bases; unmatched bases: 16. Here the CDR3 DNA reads TGTGCCAGCTCACCCCGGGACAGATCAGGAACTATCCATGGCTACACCTTC. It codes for CASSPRDRSGTIHGYTF.

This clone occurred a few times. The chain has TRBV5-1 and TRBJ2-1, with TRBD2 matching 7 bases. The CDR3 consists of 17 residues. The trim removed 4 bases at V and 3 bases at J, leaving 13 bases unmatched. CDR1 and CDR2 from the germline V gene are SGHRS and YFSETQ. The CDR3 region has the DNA TGCGCCAGCAGCCCTTGGCCCAAGGCTAGCGGCTACAATGAGCAGTTCTTC. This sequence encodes CASSPWPKASGYNEQFF.

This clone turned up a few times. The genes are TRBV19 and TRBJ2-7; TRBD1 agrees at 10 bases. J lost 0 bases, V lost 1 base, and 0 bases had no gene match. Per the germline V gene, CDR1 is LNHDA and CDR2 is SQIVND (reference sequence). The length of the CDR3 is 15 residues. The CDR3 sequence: CASSIGQGASYEQYF. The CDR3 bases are TGTGCCAGTAGTATAGGACAGGGGGCCTCCTACGAGCAGTACTTC.

CDR3 sequence reads: CASSLVGGGIYNEQFF. Here the CDR3 DNA reads TGTGCCAGCAGCTTAGTAGGGGGGGGGATATACAATGAGCAGTTCTTC. The chain recombines TRBV7-8 with TRBJ2-1; the D gene is possibly TRBD2 (7 bases). V was pared by 1 base and J by 4 bases, with 14 bases between. Germline V gene data show CDR1 as SGHVS and CDR2 as FQNEAQ. CDR3 length equals 16 residues.

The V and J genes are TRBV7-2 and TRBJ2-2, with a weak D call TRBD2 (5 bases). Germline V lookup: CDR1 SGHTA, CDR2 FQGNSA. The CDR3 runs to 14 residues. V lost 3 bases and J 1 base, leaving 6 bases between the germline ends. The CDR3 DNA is TGTGCCAGCAGCTTGAGGGTGAACACCGGGGAGCTGTTTTTT. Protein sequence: CASSLRVNTGELFF.

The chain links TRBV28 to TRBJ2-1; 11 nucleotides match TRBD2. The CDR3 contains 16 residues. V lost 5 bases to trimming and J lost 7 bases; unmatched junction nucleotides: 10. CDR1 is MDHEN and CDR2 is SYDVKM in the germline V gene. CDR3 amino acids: CASSGGLAGWGNEQFF. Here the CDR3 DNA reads TGTGCCAGCAGTGGAGGACTAGCGGGCTGGGGGAATGAGCAGTTCTTC.

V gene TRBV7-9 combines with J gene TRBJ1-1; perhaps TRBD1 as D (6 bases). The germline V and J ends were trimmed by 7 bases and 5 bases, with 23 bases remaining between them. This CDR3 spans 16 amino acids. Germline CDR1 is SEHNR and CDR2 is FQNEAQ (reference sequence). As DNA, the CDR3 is TGTGCCAGCACCGTAGGGGGGGGGACGGGAAGGACTGAAGCTTTCTTT. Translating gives CASTVGGGTGRTEAFF.

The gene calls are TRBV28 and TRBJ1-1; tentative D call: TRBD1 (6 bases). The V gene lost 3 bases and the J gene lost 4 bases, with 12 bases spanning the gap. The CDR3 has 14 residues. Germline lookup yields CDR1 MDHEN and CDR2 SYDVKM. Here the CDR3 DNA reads TGTGCCAGCAGTTTTAGGGGGAGAAGCACTGAAGCTTTCTTT. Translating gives CASSFRGRSTEAFF. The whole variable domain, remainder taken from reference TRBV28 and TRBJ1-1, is DVKVTQSSRYLVKRTGEKVFLECVQDMDHENMFWYRQDPGLGLRLIYFSYDVKMKEKGDIPEGYSVSREKKERFSLILESASTNQTSMYLCASSFRGRSTEAFFGQGTRLTVV.